The 20 T cell receptor beta chains below were found in one sample sequenced in a study of T cell repertoires in cytomegalovirus infection. TCRdb re-derived calls from the reads in MiXCR, one entry per CDR3 protein. In the table there are tens of thousands of distinct CDR3 sequences, about a fifth of which are singletons. Which antigens these TCRs recognize remains unknown. The source material was CD8+ T cells from cultured PBMCs, sampled from culture after CMV antigen stimulation. The receptor source for this set is a human donor in good health (CMV status not recorded). Some clones in this sample may be carry-over from other donors' samples.

This chain connects TRBV7-9 to TRBJ2-1; 8 bases are shared with TRBD1. The CDR3 covers 15 residues. The trim removed 3 bases at V and 7 bases at J, leaving 8 bases unmatched. In germline, CDR1 is SEHNR, CDR2 FQNEAQ (reference sequence). CDR3 nucleotides: TGTGCCAGCAGCTTCCGGGACAGGATTCCTAATGAGCAGTTCTTC. Translating it yields CASSFRDRIPNEQFF.

The J gene is TRBJ1-1, the V gene TRBV7-8, with D possibly matching TRBD1 (5 bases). Germline CDR1 SGHVS, CDR2 FQNEAQ. V was clipped by 1 base and J by 2 bases, with 8 bases between them. CDR3 length: 14 residues. In DNA, the CDR3 is TGTGCCAGCAGCTTAGGGGGCCCCAACACTGAAGCTTTCTTT. Protein product: CASSLGGPNTEAFF.

The rearrangement uses TRBV12-3 or TRBV12-4 and TRBJ2-1; 7 bases line up with TRBD1. The J segment lost 4 bases and the V segment lost 6 bases, leaving 3 bases of the junction unmatched. This CDR3 contains 13 residues. CDR3 amino acids: CASSGTDYNEQFF. The CDR3 nucleotides are TGTGCCAGCAGCGGGACAGATTACAATGAGCAGTTCTTC.

The chain has TRBV5-6 and TRBJ2-2; unclear D gene. The CDR3 covers 12 residues. Germline V CDR1 and CDR2: SGHDT, YYEEEE. V gave up 1 base and J gave up 4 bases, with 2 bases separating them. Here the CDR3 DNA reads TGTGCCAGCAGCTTGCCCACCGGGGAGCTGTTTTTT. It encodes CASSLPTGELFF.

V gene TRBV7-2 combines with J gene TRBJ2-7; 9 bases are a match to TRBD1. Per germline, CDR1 SGHTA and CDR2 FQGNSA. Trimming cost V 5 bases and J 5 bases; bases outside gene matches: 10. CDR3 length: 15 amino acids. The CDR3 sequence: CASSARDRAPNEQYF. In DNA form, the CDR3 reads TGTGCCAGCAGCGCCCGGGACAGGGCCCCCAACGAGCAGTACTTC.

This clonotype came up a few times. The V and J genes are TRBV7-3 and TRBJ2-3; D may be TRBD1 or TRBD2 (6 bases each). CDR1 and CDR2 from the germline V gene are SGHTA and FQGTGA. Trimming pared 3 bases from V and 5 bases from J, leaving 9 bases between. CDR3 length equals 13 residues. Written as DNA, the CDR3 is TGTGCCAGCAGCTTCGGAGGGGGAGATACGCAGTATTTT. It encodes CASSFGGGDTQYF. Full variable domain (missing parts from reference TRBV7-3 and TRBJ2-3): GAGVSQTPSNKVTEKGKYVELRCDPISGHTALYWYRQSLGQGPEFLIYFQGTGAADDSGLPNDRFFAVRPEGSVSTLKIQRTERGDSAVYLCASSFGGGDTQYFGPGTRLTVL.

The chain employs TRBV5-4 and TRBJ1-2; D remains unclear. V dropped 4 bases and J dropped 5 bases, with 21 bases sitting between them. CDR3 length: 16 amino acids. Germline values: CDR1 SGHNT, CDR2 YYREEE (reference sequence). The CDR3: CASSLRREVPSYGYTF. Written as DNA, the CDR3 is TGTGCCAGCAGCCTCCGACGGGAGGTTCCCAGTTATGGCTACACCTTC.

This clonotype was counted between two and nine times. This rearrangement joins TRBV7-2 to TRBJ2-3; TRBD2 agrees at 10 bases. Germline loops: CDR1 SGHTA, CDR2 FQGNSA. Trimming at V came to 2 bases and at J to 3 bases, leaving 5 bases not matched to a gene. There are 16 residues in the CDR3. CDR3 amino acids: CASSLTSGAFTDTQYF. CDR3 DNA sequence: TGTGCCAGCAGCTTAACTAGCGGGGCTTTTACAGATACGCAGTATTTT.

This clonotype has more than one count but fewer than ten. The CDR3 region has the DNA TGTGCCAGCCGCTACCGGGACAGGGAAGATTCACCCCTCCACTTT. It specifies CASRYRDREDSPLHF. The V and J genes are TRBV7-2 and TRBJ1-6; the match to TRBD1 covers 9 bases. Germline-derived CDR1 and CDR2 are SGHTA and FQGNSA. The CDR3 consists of 15 residues. The J segment lost 8 bases and the V segment lost 8 bases, leaving 10 bases of the junction unmatched.

The V and J genes are TRBV30 and TRBJ2-2; no reliable D call. Trimming pared 3 bases from V and 8 bases from J, leaving 10 bases between. The germline V gene encodes CDR1 GTSNPN and CDR2 SVGIG (reference sequence). This CDR3 has 12 residues. CDR3 nucleotides: TGTGCCTGGAGCGAGCGTTCAGGGGAGCTGTTTTTT. This sequence encodes CAWSERSGELFF.

This clonotype was counted between two and nine times. The chain has TRBV7-9 and TRBJ2-3; D is perhaps TRBD1 or TRBD2 (7 bases each). CDR1 is SEHNR and CDR2 is FQNEAQ in the germline V gene (reference sequence). This CDR3 has 14 residues. Trimming took off 6 bases at V and 1 base at J, with 11 bases between the two ends. In nucleotides, the CDR3 is TGTGCCAGCAGTCAGGGGGGGCGCACAGATACGCAGTATTTT. It yields the protein CASSQGGRTDTQYF.

This clonotype has just a few counts. CDR3 region: CASSDRETQYF. The DNA of the CDR3 is TGTGCCAGCAGTGACAGAGAGACCCAGTACTTC. The chain carries TRBV25-1 and TRBJ2-5; no firm D call. The germline V and J ends were trimmed by 3 bases and 4 bases, with 3 bases remaining between them. The CDR3 has 11 residues. In germline, CDR1 is MGHDK, CDR2 SYGVNS.

The CDR3 sequence is CASSFTGTGYQETQYF. The CDR3 nucleotides read TGTGCCAGCAGTTTCACCGGGACAGGGTACCAAGAGACCCAGTACTTC. The chain uses TRBV27 and TRBJ2-5, with TRBD1 identical over 9 bases. This CDR3 spans 16 amino acids. From germline, CDR1 is MNHEY and CDR2 SMNVEV (reference sequence). The V gene end was trimmed by 3 bases and the J gene end by 0 bases; junction bases not matched to a gene: 5.

CDR3 sequence reads: CASSLLGLAALSSYNEQFF. For the CDR3, the DNA is TGTGCCAGCAGCTTATTGGGACTAGCGGCTTTGAGCTCCTACAATGAGCAGTTCTTC. This chain joins TRBV7-2 and TRBJ2-1; the match to TRBD2 covers 11 bases. This CDR3 has 19 residues. The germline V gene encodes CDR1 SGHTA and CDR2 FQGNSA. The junction had 9 bases not matched to a gene; V was cut back by 2 bases and J by 0 bases.

This sequence joins TRBV6-5 and TRBJ1-2; tentatively, D is TRBD1 (5 bases). CDR3 length equals 14 residues. The V gene's germline CDR1 is MNHEY and CDR2 SVGAGI. V shed 5 bases and J shed 5 bases, with 15 bases lying between them. In nucleotides, the CDR3 is TGTGCCAGCAGTCCCGGGGGATCGGGGTATGGCTACACCTTC. The encoded protein is CASSPGGSGYGYTF.

The chain links TRBV6-1 to TRBJ2-7; no reliable D call. V lost 3 bases and J 2 bases, leaving 8 bases between the germline ends. Germline V CDR1 and CDR2: MNHNS, SASEGT. The CDR3 contains 13 residues. CDR3 in DNA: TGTGCCAGCAGTGAGGCCACCACCTACGAGCAGTACTTC. Translating it yields CASSEATTYEQYF.

This clonotype came up once. The rearrangement joins TRBV12-3 or TRBV12-4 to TRBJ1-3, with D unresolved. V lost 5 bases to trimming and J lost 0 bases, with 11 bases between them. CDR3 length: 15 residues. The CDR3 DNA reads as TGTGCCAGCAGTCCGGACGGCGACTCTGGAAACACCATATATTTT. It translates to CASSPDGDSGNTIYF.

This clonotype was counted only a few times. V is TRBV27 and J is TRBJ2-7; possible D gene TRBD1, 8 bases. CDR1 and CDR2 from the germline V gene are MNHEY and SMNVEV (reference sequence). The CDR3 is 16 residues long. V lost 4 bases and J 4 bases, leaving 20 bases between the germline ends. CDR3 residues: CASSSTGGGLVYEQYF. In DNA, the CDR3 is TGTGCCAGCAGTTCAACAGGGGGGGGGCTGGTGTACGAGCAGTACTTC.

Only one count was recorded for this clonotype. The chain combines TRBV7-8 with TRBJ1-5; D is unresolved. The CDR3 covers 13 residues. V lost 4 bases and J lost 5, with 9 bases in between. Germline V gives CDR1 SGHVS, CDR2 FQNEAQ. The CDR3 loop reads CASSSRSHQPQHF. CDR3 nucleotides: TGTGCCAGCAGCTCTAGAAGCCATCAGCCCCAGCATTTT.

This clonotype was observed many times. V gene TRBV7-2 combines with J gene TRBJ2-7, with TRBD1 matching over 10 bases. The germline gives CDR1 SGHTA, CDR2 FQGNSA. V lost 1 base to trimming and J lost 5 bases; unmatched junction nucleotides: 5. The CDR3 covers 15 residues. The CDR3 DNA reads as TGTGCCAGCAGCTTAGAACCGACAGGGGGCCACGAGCAGTACTTC. Amino acid sequence: CASSLEPTGGHEQYF.